This TCR beta chain appears in the sequencing data of a study of CD8+ T cells in alopecia areata (dated by TCRdb to the late 2010s). Regarding the complete study: Treated patients were enrolled in an open-label pilot trial of oral tofacitinib at 5 to 10 mg twice daily for moderate-to-severe alopecia areata. Tofacitinib was administered for 6 to 18 months, and 6 months of follow-up off drug were then conducted to assess delayed response and recurrence. For the treated patients, the SALT score, which quantifies what percentage of scalp surface area is affected, served as the measure of disease severity. The study used high-throughput TCRbeta sequencing to examine T cell clonal expansion in alopecia areata, in both the C3H/HeJ mouse model and human patients. On the human side, TCRbeta sequencing was run on scalp tissue and on sorted CD4+ and CD8+ peripheral blood T cells from healthy controls and from alopecia areata patients with either patchy or totalis/universalis disease. Biopsies were taken from tofacitinib-treated patients at baseline and again at 4 and 24 weeks into treatment, and several of those patients also had a later scalp biopsy. Scalp clonality was compared among normal scalp (n=4), patchy alopecia areata scalp (n=8), and alopecia totalis/universalis scalp (n=8). RNA was extracted with the PAXgene miRNA kit for fixed scalp, the miRNeasy kit for PBMCs, and the RNeasy kit for mouse skin. Amplification of TCRbeta CDR3 regions was done by immunoSEQ multiplex PCR using 35 Vbeta forward primers and 13 Jbeta reverse primers. Summary of the overall study and its limitations: Compared with mice, TCR sequences shared between patients were less clear, possibly partly because of HLA diversity across the patient population. Compared with normal scalp, lesional scalp had higher clonality and more expanded CD8+ clones, particularly in alopecia totalis/universalis, a pattern that suggests antigenic drive. Many expanded lesional clones were found to persist in scalp and blood during tofacitinib treatment, and relapse after treatment cessation may be partly explained by this persistence. Because the treated cohort was small and included a single nonresponder, larger studies are needed to assess links between baseline CD8+ expansion and response. Resident alphabeta T cells in normal human skin are also sequenced, complicating scalp TCR repertoire analysis, unlike mouse skin dominated by gammadelta T cells. Scalp clonality and the number of expanded CD8+ clones among the top 100 scalp clones were significantly decreased by tofacitinib.

The junction shows trimming of 5 bases on V and 0 bases on J, plus 11 bases between the germline ends. The CDR3, cysteine through phenylalanine, is 14 amino acids long. Kept here is only the CDR3 DNA, which spans 42 bases and is read in frame from base 1. Sequences LNHDA (CDR1) and SQIVND (CDR2) are obtained from the germline V gene (reference sequence). Read against the paper, the sample's time point label means: 20 to 30 weeks on oral tofacitinib. The sample's treatment or condition label is to be understood as: oral pan-JAK inhibitor, 5-10 mg twice daily. Lesional scalp punch biopsies and peripheral blood were collected from alopecia areata patients. PBMCs were isolated by density centrifugation and stained for CD3, CD4 and CD8, after which CD4+ and CD8+ T cells were sorted on a FACSAria. This clone was detected a few times. Its antigen remains unidentified. No base quality information exists; no much larger clone differs at one position.

The protocol used for the library was the immunoSEQ multiplex PCR assay. To provide template for TCR sequencing, every sample had RNA extracted and reverse transcribed into cDNA. First-strand cDNA was synthesized with SuperScript III using a 2:1 mix of oligo-dT and random hexamers. A synthetic immune receptor repertoire was used to gauge amplification bias, and whatever bias remained was removed computationally. Processing in the source paper ran as follows. Raw reads were preprocessed to remove errors, and CDR3 was defined by IMGT conventions from the conserved cysteine to phenylalanine. Clonality was computed as 1 minus the Shannon entropy, with the entropy normalized by log2 of the number of productive unique TCRs. Scalp TCRbeta sequences were cross-referenced with sorted blood CD4 and CD8 repertoires so that the CD4 or CD8 identity of scalp clones could be inferred. In TCRdb, the immuneACCESS table is reduced to in-frame sequences with V and J assigned. These tables do not hold every clone; where another copy was compared, an unresolved V gene accounts for under half, and the others remain unexplained. V, J and clone size reflect that table, while D and trimming were determined from the DNA. Present in this sample are about 200,000 clones, 58% of which were seen just once. Of the sample, 5.5% to 6% falls within the top ten clones.

Source: CD4+ T cells sorted from blood, taken at week 24, from a patient treated with tofacitinib. The receptor comes from a human donor with alopecia areata. The V and J genes are TRBV19 and TRBJ2-7; TRBD1 is a weak D gene call, 5 bases matching. The CDR3 corresponds to CASSEDRDSYEQYF. DNA sequence: TGTGCCAGTAGTGAAGACAGAGACTCCTACGAGCAGTACTTC.